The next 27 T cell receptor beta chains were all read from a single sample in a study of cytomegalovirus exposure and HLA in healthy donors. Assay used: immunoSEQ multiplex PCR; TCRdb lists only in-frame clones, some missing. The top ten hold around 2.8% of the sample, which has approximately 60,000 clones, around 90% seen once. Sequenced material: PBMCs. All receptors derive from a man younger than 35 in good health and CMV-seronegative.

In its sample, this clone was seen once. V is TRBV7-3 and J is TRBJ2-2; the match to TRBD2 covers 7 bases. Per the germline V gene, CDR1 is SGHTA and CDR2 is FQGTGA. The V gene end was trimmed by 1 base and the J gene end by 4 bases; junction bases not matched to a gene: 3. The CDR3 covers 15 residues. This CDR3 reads CASSLRSGGTGELFF. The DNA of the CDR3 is TGTGCCAGCAGCTTAAGGTCGGGAGGCACCGGGGAGCTGTTTTTT.

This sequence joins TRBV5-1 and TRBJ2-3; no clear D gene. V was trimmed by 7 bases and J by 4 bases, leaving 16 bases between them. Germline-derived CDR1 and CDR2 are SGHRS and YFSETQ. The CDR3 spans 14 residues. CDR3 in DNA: TGCGCCAGCTATTGGGCCACGGTGGCAGATACGCAGTATTTT. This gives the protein CASYWATVADTQYF.

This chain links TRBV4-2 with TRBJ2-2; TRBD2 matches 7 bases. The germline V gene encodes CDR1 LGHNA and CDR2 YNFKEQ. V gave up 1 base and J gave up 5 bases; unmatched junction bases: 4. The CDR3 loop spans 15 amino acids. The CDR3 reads CASSQASGRTGELFF. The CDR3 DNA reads TGTGCCAGCAGCCAAGCTAGCGGTCGGACCGGGGAGCTGTTTTTT.

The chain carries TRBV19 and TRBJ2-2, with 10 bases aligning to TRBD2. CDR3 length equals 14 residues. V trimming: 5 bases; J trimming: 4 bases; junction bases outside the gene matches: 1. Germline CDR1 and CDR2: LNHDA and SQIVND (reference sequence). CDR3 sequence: CASSASGGTGELFF. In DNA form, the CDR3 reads TGTGCCAGTAGTGCTAGCGGGGGCACCGGGGAGCTGTTTTTT.

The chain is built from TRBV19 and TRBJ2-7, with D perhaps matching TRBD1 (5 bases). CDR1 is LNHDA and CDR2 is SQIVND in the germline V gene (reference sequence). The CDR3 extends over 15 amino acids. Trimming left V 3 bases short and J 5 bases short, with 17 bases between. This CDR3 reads CASSIGPQRGHEQYF. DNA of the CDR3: TGTGCCAGTAGTATCGGACCTCAAAGGGGCCACGAGCAGTACTTC.

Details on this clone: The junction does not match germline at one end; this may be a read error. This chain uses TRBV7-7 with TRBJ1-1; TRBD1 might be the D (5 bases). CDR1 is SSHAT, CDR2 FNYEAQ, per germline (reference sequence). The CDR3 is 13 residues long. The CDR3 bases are TGTGCTAGCAGCGTGACAGCGAACACTGAAGCTTTCTTT. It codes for CASSVTANTEAFF.

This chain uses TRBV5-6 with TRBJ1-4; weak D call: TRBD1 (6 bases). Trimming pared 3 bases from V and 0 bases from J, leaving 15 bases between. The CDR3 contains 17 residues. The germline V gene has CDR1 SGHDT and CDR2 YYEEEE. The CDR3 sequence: CASSWGLKQTTNEKLFF. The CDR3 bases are TGTGCCAGCAGCTGGGGGCTCAAGCAGACAACTAATGAAAAACTGTTTTTT.

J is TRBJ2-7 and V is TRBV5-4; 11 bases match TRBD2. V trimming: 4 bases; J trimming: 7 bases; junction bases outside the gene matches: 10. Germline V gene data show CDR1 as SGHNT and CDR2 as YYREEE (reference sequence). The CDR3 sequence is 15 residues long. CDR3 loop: CASSPLTSGSHEQYF. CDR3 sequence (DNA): TGTGCCAGCAGCCCACTCACTAGCGGGAGTCATGAGCAGTACTTC.

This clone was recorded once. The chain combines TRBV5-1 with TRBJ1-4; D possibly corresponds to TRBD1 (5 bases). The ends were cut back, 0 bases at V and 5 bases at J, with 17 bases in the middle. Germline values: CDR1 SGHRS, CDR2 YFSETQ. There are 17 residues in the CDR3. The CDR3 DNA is TGCGCCAGCAGCTTGGGTGGGGGGAACCACCAAAATGAAAAACTGTTTTTT. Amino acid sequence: CASSLGGGNHQNEKLFF. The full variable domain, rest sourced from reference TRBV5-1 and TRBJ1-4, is KAGVTQTPRYLIKTRGQQVTLSCSPISGHRSVSWYQQTPGQGLQFLFEYFSETQRNKGNFPGRFSGRQFSNSRSEMNVSTLELGDSALYLCASSLGGGNHQNEKLFFGSGTQLSVL.

DNA for the CDR3: TGTGCCATCAGTGATGGACTAGCGGGAACCTACGAGCAGTACTTC. Translating it yields CAISDGLAGTYEQYF. The rearrangement links TRBV10-3 to TRBJ2-7; 12 nucleotides align to TRBD2. Germline CDR1 is ENHRY and CDR2 is SYGVKD. The CDR3 has 15 amino acids. With 3 bases clipped from V and 2 bases from J, the junction kept 2 bases outside the gene matches.

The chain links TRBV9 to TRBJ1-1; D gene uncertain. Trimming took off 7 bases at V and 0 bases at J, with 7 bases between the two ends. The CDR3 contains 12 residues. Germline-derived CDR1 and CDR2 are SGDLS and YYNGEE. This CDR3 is CASSNMNTEAFF. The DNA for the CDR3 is TGTGCCAGCTCCAACATGAACACTGAAGCTTTCTTT.

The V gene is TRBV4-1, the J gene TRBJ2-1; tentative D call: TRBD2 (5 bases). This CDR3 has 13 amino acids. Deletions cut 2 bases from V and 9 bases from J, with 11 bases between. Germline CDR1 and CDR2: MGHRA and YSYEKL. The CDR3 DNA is TGCGCCAGCAGCCAACGGGATAGGAGTGAGCAGTTCTTC. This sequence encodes CASSQRDRSEQFF.

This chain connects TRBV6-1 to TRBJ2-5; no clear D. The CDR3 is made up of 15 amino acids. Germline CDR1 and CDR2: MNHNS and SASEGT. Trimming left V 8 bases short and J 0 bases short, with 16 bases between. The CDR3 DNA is TGTGCCAGCCGCTGGCGCGGCCAAAACCAAGAGACCCAGTACTTC. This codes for CASRWRGQNQETQYF.

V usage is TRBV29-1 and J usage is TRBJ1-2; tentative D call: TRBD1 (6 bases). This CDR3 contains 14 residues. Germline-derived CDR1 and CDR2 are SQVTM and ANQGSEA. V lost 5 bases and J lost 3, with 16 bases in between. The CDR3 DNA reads TGCAGCGTTAGTTACAGGGCTCCTTACTATGGCTACACCTTC. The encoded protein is CSVSYRAPYYGYTF. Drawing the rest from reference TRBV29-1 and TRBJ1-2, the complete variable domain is SAVISQKPSRDICQRGTSLTIQCQVDSQVTMMFWYRQQPGQSLTLIATANQGSEATYESGFVIDKFPISRPNLTFSTLTVSNMSPEDSSIYLCSVSYRAPYYGYTFGSGTRLTVV.

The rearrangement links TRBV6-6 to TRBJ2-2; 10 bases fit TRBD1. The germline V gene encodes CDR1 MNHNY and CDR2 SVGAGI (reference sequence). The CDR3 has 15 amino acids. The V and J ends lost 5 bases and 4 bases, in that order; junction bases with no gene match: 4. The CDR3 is CASSLRDRGTGELFF. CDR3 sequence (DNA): TGTGCCAGCAGTCTCCGGGACAGGGGCACCGGGGAGCTGTTTTTT.

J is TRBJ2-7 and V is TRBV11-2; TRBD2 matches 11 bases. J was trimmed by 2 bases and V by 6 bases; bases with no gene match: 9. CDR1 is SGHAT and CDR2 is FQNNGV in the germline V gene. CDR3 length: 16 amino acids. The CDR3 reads CASRAIAGGIPYEQYF. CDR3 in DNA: TGTGCCAGCAGGGCGATAGCGGGAGGGATTCCCTACGAGCAGTACTTC.

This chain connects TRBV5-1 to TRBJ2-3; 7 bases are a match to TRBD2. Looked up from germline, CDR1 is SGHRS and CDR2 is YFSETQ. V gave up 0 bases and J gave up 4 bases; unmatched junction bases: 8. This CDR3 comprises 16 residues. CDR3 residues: CASSLAAGSLADTQYF. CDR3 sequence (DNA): TGCGCCAGCAGCTTGGCAGCGGGAAGTTTGGCAGATACGCAGTATTTT.

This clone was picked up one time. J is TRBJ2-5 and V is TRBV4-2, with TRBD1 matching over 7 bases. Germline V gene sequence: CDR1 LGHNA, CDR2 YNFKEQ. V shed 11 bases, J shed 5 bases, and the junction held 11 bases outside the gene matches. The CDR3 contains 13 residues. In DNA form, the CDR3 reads TGTGCCTCACGGGGCACAGGGGTGGAGACCCAGTACTTC. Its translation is CASRGTGVETQYF.

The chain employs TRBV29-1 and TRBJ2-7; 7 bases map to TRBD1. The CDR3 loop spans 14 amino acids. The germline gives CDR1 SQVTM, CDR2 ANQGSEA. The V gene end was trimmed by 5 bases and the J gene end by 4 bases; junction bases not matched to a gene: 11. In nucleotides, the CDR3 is TGCAGCGTTCGACGGGGACAGCCTATGTACGAGCAGTACTTC. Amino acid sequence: CSVRRGQPMYEQYF.

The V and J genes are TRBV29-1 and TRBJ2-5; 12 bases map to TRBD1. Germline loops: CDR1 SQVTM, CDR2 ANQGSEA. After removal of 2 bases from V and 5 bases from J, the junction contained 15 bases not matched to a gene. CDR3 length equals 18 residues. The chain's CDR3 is CSVESLFSGTGGAETQYF. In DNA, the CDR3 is TGCAGCGTTGAATCACTCTTCAGCGGGACAGGGGGCGCCGAGACCCAGTACTTC.

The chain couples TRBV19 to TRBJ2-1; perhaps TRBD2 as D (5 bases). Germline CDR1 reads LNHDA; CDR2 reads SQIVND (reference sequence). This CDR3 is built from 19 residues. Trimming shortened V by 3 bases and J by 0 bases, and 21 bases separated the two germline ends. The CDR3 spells CASSIPPRGKGSSYNEQFF. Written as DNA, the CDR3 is TGTGCCAGTAGTATCCCCCCGCGTGGGAAAGGGAGCTCCTACAATGAGCAGTTCTTC.

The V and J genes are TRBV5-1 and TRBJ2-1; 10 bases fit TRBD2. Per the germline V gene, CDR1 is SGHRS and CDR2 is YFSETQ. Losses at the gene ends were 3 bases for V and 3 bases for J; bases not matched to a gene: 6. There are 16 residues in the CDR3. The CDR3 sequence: CASSSSSGSYYNEQFF. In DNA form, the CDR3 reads TGCGCCAGCAGCTCCTCTAGCGGGAGTTACTACAATGAGCAGTTCTTC.

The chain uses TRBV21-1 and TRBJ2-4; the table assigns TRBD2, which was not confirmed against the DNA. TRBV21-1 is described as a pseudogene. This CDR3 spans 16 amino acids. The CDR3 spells CASSPRRLGAKNIQYF. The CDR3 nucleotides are TGTGCCAGCAGCCCCCGTAGACTAGGGGCCAAAAACATTCAGTACTTC.

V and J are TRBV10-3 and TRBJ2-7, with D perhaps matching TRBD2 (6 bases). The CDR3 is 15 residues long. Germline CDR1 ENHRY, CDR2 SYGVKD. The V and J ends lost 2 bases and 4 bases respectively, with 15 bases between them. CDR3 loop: CAISEAGGEFYEQYF. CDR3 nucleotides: TGTGCCATCAGTGAGGCAGGAGGGGAATTTTACGAGCAGTACTTC.

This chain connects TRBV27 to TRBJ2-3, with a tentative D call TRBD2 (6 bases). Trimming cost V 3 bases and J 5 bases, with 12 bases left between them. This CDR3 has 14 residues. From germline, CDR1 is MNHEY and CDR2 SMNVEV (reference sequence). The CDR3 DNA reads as TGTGCCAGCAGTTTGGGGACTCGCGTAGATACGCAGTATTTT. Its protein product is CASSLGTRVDTQYF.

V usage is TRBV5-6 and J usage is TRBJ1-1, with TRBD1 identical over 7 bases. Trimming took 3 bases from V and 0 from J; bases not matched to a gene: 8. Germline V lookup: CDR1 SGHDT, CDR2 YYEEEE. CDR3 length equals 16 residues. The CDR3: CASSSLGTVMNTEAFF. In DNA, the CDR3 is TGTGCCAGCAGCTCCTTGGGGACAGTCATGAACACTGAAGCTTTCTTT. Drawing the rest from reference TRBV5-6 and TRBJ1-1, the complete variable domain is DAGVTQSPTHLIKTRGQQVTLRCSPKSGHDTVSWYQQALGQGPQFIFQYYEEEERQRGNFPDRFSGHQFPNYSSELNVNALLLGDSALYLCASSSLGTVMNTEAFFGQGTRLTVV.

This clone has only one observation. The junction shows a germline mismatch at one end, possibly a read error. CDR3 DNA: TGTGCCAGCAGTACCCGGACAGGGGGCACGGATACGCAGTATTTT. This gives the protein CASSTRTGGTDTQYF. This chain links TRBV6-1 with TRBJ2-3, with TRBD1 matching over 11 bases. The germline gives CDR1 MNHNS, CDR2 SASEGT. The CDR3 is 15 amino acids.